This passage covers 27 T cell receptor beta chains from one sample sequenced in a study of T-cell memory formation after mild COVID-19. TCRdb reprocessed the 5' RACE reads via MiXCR and lists one record per CDR3 protein. The sample has fewer than 200,000 distinct CDR3 sequences; over 20% are singletons. The sample was PBMCs or a T cell subset sorted from them (not recorded which). All receptors derive from an adult woman who had mild COVID-19 (a few samples of this study predate the infection). Cell type and time point are not known.

The sample holds many counts of this clonotype. CDR3 sequence reads: CASSSSQGTQYF. The CDR3 nucleotides are TGTGCCAGCAGCTCCTCACAGGGAACGCAGTATTTT. V is TRBV7-8 and J is TRBJ2-3; TRBD1 is a possible D gene (6 bases). Germline assignment: CDR1 SGHVS and CDR2 FQNEAQ. The CDR3 consists of 12 residues. Trimming took off 4 bases at V and 9 bases at J, with 11 bases between the two ends.

This clonotype has just a few counts. V gene TRBV6-4 combines with J gene TRBJ2-3; D is possibly TRBD1 (5 bases). Trimming took off 4 bases at V and 0 bases at J, with 14 bases between the two ends. Germline-derived CDR1 and CDR2 are MRHNA and SNTAGT. The CDR3 covers 16 residues. CDR3 nucleotides: TGTGCCAGCAGTGCCTCAGATGGGGCTAGCACAGATACGCAGTATTTT. It yields the protein CASSASDGASTDTQYF.

The chain uses TRBV2 and TRBJ2-3, with a possible D match to TRBD2 (6 bases). The length of the CDR3 is 14 residues. The V gene's germline CDR1 is SNHLY and CDR2 FYNNEI. The V gene lost 7 bases and the J gene lost 5 bases, with 16 bases spanning the gap. This CDR3 is CASILRLDGDTQYF. The CDR3 nucleotides read TGTGCCAGCATTCTAAGACTAGACGGAGATACGCAGTATTTT.

The chain uses TRBV7-6 and TRBJ2-7; 7 bases match TRBD2. Per the germline V gene, CDR1 is SGHVS and CDR2 is FNYEAQ. This CDR3 contains 18 residues. The trim removed 0 bases at V and 2 bases at J, leaving 13 bases unmatched. The chain's CDR3 is CASSLASPGGGSPYEQYF. The CDR3 nucleotides are TGTGCCAGCAGCTTAGCTTCACCCGGCGGCGGGAGCCCCTACGAGCAGTACTTC. The full variable domain, in which reference TRBV7-6 and TRBJ2-7 provide the parts outside the CDR3, is GAGVSQSPRYKVTKRGQDVALRCDPISGHVSLYWYRQALGQGPEFLTYFNYEAQQDKSGLPNDRFSAERPEGSISTLTIQRTEQRDSAMYRCASSLASPGGGSPYEQYFGPGTRLTVT.

The sample holds one count of this clonotype. Given a much more abundant clone one base away, this may be a read error. The rearrangement uses TRBV4-2 and TRBJ1-1; D is perhaps TRBD1 (6 bases). The CDR3 length is 16 residues. CDR1 is LGHNA, CDR2 YNFKEQ, per germline. V was trimmed by 4 bases and J by 3 bases, leaving 18 bases between them. CDR3 bases: TGTGCCAGCAGCCCCGTTTCTTGGACAGCCCACACTGAAGCTTTCTTT. As protein: CASSPVSWTAHTEAFF.

This clonotype was seen a handful of times. V gene TRBV29-1 combines with J gene TRBJ2-1; 13 nucleotides match TRBD2. The CDR3 has 15 residues. Unmatched junction bases numbered 4, after V lost 3 bases and J lost 5 bases. From germline, CDR1 is SQVTM and CDR2 ANQGSEA. The CDR3 coding sequence is TGCAGCGTTGATTTAGGACTAGCGGGAGACAATGAGCAGTTCTTC. Translated: CSVDLGLAGDNEQFF.

A few counts support this clonotype. V and J are TRBV20-1 and TRBJ2-2; D gene uncertain. The CDR3 has 11 residues. The V end was cut by 5 bases, the J end by 6 bases, with 7 bases between. In germline, CDR1 is DFQATT, CDR2 SNEGSKA (reference sequence). The CDR3 DNA follows: TGCAGTGCTTTACTCGCCGGGGAGCTGTTTTTT. Amino acid sequence: CSALLAGELFF.

This chain joins TRBV4-1 and TRBJ1-2, with D possibly TRBD1 on 6 matching bases. This CDR3 has 13 amino acids. CDR1 is MGHRA and CDR2 is YSYEKL in the germline V gene. Trimming removed 6 bases at V and 6 bases at J, with 14 bases between. The CDR3 bases are TGCGCCAGCAGAGGACAGCTGGAGGATGGCTACACCTTC. Translated, it gives CASRGQLEDGYTF.

This clonotype was picked up a small number of times. The CDR3 sequence is CASDNRTGTGDYEQYF. CDR3 nucleotide sequence: TGTGCCAGCGACAATCGAACCGGGACAGGGGACTACGAGCAGTACTTC. V is TRBV7-9 and J is TRBJ2-7, with TRBD1 matching 10 bases. In germline, CDR1 is SEHNR, CDR2 FQNEAQ (reference sequence). Losses at the gene ends were 8 bases for V and 3 bases for J; bases not matched to a gene: 13. The CDR3 totals 16 residues.

This chain connects TRBV15 to TRBJ2-7; no definite D call. The CDR3 is made up of 16 amino acids. Trimming took off 0 bases at V and 0 bases at J, with 12 bases between the two ends. The germline V gene has CDR1 LNHNV and CDR2 YYDKDF (reference sequence). The chain's CDR3 is CATSRDRATSSYEQYF. The CDR3 DNA reads TGTGCCACCAGCAGAGATCGGGCAACGAGCTCCTACGAGCAGTACTTC.

The CDR3 here is CASSPKDVFNEQFF. The CDR3 bases are TGTGCCAGCAGTCCTAAAGACGTATTCAATGAGCAGTTCTTC. The J gene is TRBJ2-1, the V gene TRBV27; D not resolved. The length of the CDR3 is 14 residues. CDR1 and CDR2 (germline): MNHEY, SMNVEV (reference sequence). Trimming pared 5 bases from V and 6 bases from J, leaving 14 bases between.

In this sample, this clonotype turned up a few times. V and J are TRBV15 and TRBJ2-5, with 9 bases matching TRBD1. Germline V CDR1 and CDR2: LNHNV, YYDKDF (reference sequence). There are 16 residues in the CDR3. J gave up 6 bases and V 0 bases, and 8 bases lay outside the gene matches. DNA for the CDR3: TGTGCCACCAGCAGAGAGCTGTCACAGGGGGCCAAGACCCAGTACTTC. It translates to CATSRELSQGAKTQYF.

A few counts support this clonotype. This rearrangement joins TRBV4-3 to TRBJ2-2, with 11 bases fitting TRBD2. The germline V gene has CDR1 LGHNA and CDR2 YSLEER. This CDR3 has 17 amino acids. J lost 0 bases, V lost 3 bases, and 3 bases had no gene match. The chain's CDR3 is CASSQWGLAANTGELFF. CDR3 coding DNA: TGCGCCAGCAGCCAGTGGGGACTAGCGGCGAACACCGGGGAGCTGTTTTTT.

This clonotype came up many times. CDR3: CASSQVSGSSYNEQFF. The CDR3 nucleotides are TGTGCCAGCAGCCAAGTGTCCGGGAGCTCCTACAATGAGCAGTTCTTC. The chain combines TRBV14 with TRBJ2-1, with a weak D call TRBD2 (6 bases). The V end was cut by 1 base, the J end by 0 bases, with 10 bases between. This CDR3 has 16 residues. Germline V lookup: CDR1 SGHDN, CDR2 FVKESK. Filled out from reference TRBV14 and TRBJ2-1, the complete variable domain reads EAGVTQFPSHSVIEKGQTVTLRCDPISGHDNLYWYRRVMGKEIKFLLHFVKESKQDESGMPNNRFLAERTGGTYSTLKVQPAELEDSGVYFCASSQVSGSSYNEQFFGPGTRLTVL.

The chain couples TRBV7-8 to TRBJ2-5, with 9 bases that match TRBD2. V lost 6 bases and J lost 5; bases outside the gene matches: 10. The length of the CDR3 is 15 residues. Germline lookup yields CDR1 SGHVS and CDR2 FQNEAQ. The CDR3 bases are TGTGCCAGCAGAAAAGATAGCGGGAGCGGGGAGACCCAGTACTTC. The encoded protein is CASRKDSGSGETQYF.

The table lists this clonotype with a few counts. The J gene is TRBJ1-5, the V gene TRBV4-1; no definite D call. Per germline, CDR1 MGHRA and CDR2 YSYEKL. CDR3 length: 15 amino acids. Trimming shortened V by 3 bases and J by 1 base, and 10 bases separated the two germline ends. CDR3 loop: CASSQEPASNQPQHF. In DNA form, the CDR3 reads TGCGCCAGCAGCCAGGAACCGGCAAGCAATCAGCCCCAGCATTTT.

The gene calls are TRBV27 and TRBJ2-4; 10 positions agree with TRBD1. The CDR3 runs to 12 residues. In germline, CDR1 is MNHEY, CDR2 SMNVEV (reference sequence). V trimming: 5 bases; J trimming: 15 bases; junction bases outside the gene matches: 7. The DNA for the CDR3 is TGTGCCAGCAGTCCGGGGACAGGGGCCCCGTACTTC. Translating it yields CASSPGTGAPYF.

This clonotype showed up just a few times. CDR3 sequence reads: CASSLRATEQYF. The CDR3 region has the DNA TGTGCCAGCAGCTTACGAGCGACCGAGCAGTACTTC. The chain uses TRBV11-1 and TRBJ2-7; no clear D. Germline V gene lookup returns CDR1 SGHAT and CDR2 FQDESV (reference sequence). This CDR3 contains 12 residues. V gave up 2 bases and J gave up 6 bases, with 8 bases separating them. The full variable domain, its missing parts supplied by reference TRBV11-1 and TRBJ2-7, is EAEVAQSPRYKITEKSQAVAFWCDPISGHATLYWYRQILGQGPELLVQFQDESVVDDSQLPKDRFSAERLKGVDSTLKIQPAELGDSAMYLCASSLRATEQYFGPGTRLTVT.

This clonotype was observed a handful of times. The chain recombines TRBV2 with TRBJ2-3, with unresolved D. V was trimmed by 3 bases and J by 6 bases, leaving 10 bases between them. Germline CDR1 reads SNHLY; CDR2 reads FYNNEI. CDR3 length: 13 amino acids. The CDR3 region has the DNA TGTGCCAGCAGTGATTTGGGTGTGGATACGCAGTATTTT. This gives the protein CASSDLGVDTQYF.

The genes are TRBV20-1 and TRBJ1-2; D is unresolved. Trimming removed 5 bases from V and 5 bases from J, with 18 bases in between. Germline CDR1 reads DFQATT; CDR2 reads SNEGSKA (reference sequence). There are 14 residues in the CDR3. The CDR3 reads CSAGELDRTYGYTF. The CDR3 coding sequence is TGCAGTGCTGGGGAGCTGGACCGGACTTATGGCTACACCTTC.

A few counts support this clonotype. In nucleotides, the CDR3 is TGTGCCAGCAGTTTTCGGAATGAGCAGTTCTTC. It yields the protein CASSFRNEQFF. V usage is TRBV27 and J usage is TRBJ2-1; D not certain. There are 11 residues in the CDR3. V lost 3 bases, J lost 7 bases, and 4 bases lay in between. The germline gives CDR1 MNHEY, CDR2 SMNVEV (reference sequence).

This clonotype came up a few times. This chain links TRBV5-6 with TRBJ2-1; 10 nucleotides agree with TRBD2. The CDR3 contains 19 residues. Germline V lookup: CDR1 SGHDT, CDR2 YYEEEE. V shed 3 bases, J shed 1 base, and the junction held 13 bases outside the gene matches. The CDR3 loop reads CASSSGGLAGVESYNEQFF. Here the CDR3 DNA reads TGTGCCAGCAGCTCAGGGGGGCTAGCGGGAGTCGAATCCTACAATGAGCAGTTCTTC. Full variable domain (outside the CDR3, taken from reference TRBV5-6 and TRBJ2-1): DAGVTQSPTHLIKTRGQQVTLRCSPKSGHDTVSWYQQALGQGPQFIFQYYEEEERQRGNFPDRFSGHQFPNYSSELNVNALLLGDSALYLCASSSGGLAGVESYNEQFFGPGTRLTVL.

This sequence joins TRBV7-3 and TRBJ1-1; tentative D call: TRBD1 (5 bases). Germline CDR1 is SGHTA and CDR2 is FQGTGA. V was trimmed by 1 base and J by 4 bases, leaving 16 bases between them. There are 16 residues in the CDR3. The CDR3 nucleotides are TGTGCCAGCAGCTTAAGAAGTCCAGGGTTGACCACTGAAGCTTTCTTT. The encoded protein is CASSLRSPGLTTEAFF.

V is TRBV4-1 and J is TRBJ1-6; no clear D. V lost 4 bases and J lost 0, with 10 bases in between. Per the germline V gene, CDR1 is MGHRA and CDR2 is YSYEKL. This CDR3 region has 16 residues. The CDR3 is CASSPGDSSYNSPLHF. CDR3 in DNA: TGCGCCAGCAGCCCCGGGGATAGCTCCTATAATTCACCCCTCCACTTT.

There are a few counts of this clonotype. The V call is TRBV29-1, the J call TRBJ2-4; D is possibly TRBD2 (5 bases). This CDR3 has 15 residues. The V end lost 6 bases, the J end lost 8 bases, and 23 bases lay between the germline ends. Germline loops: CDR1 SQVTM, CDR2 ANQGSEA. In nucleotides, the CDR3 is TGCAGCGTCCTACCGGGATTCCATTCAGCGGACATTCAGTACTTC. This gives the protein CSVLPGFHSADIQYF.

The V and J genes are TRBV15 and TRBJ2-5; D may be TRBD1 (6 bases). The germline V gene encodes CDR1 LNHNV and CDR2 YYDKDF (reference sequence). CDR3 size: 13 residues. Deletions cut 6 bases from V and 1 base from J, with 9 bases between. The CDR3 nucleotides read TGTGCCACCAGATTCAGGGGCCAAGAGACCCAGTACTTC. It specifies CATRFRGQETQYF.

The sample holds a few counts of this clonotype. For the CDR3, the DNA is TGTGCCAGCAGTGATCCTAGCGGGGGCCGCAGGGAGCAGTACTTC. It is translated as CASSDPSGGRREQYF. The chain is built from TRBV25-1 and TRBJ2-7, with 10 bases identical to TRBD2. Per germline, CDR1 MGHDK and CDR2 SYGVNS. The V gene end was trimmed by 3 bases and the J gene end by 7 bases; junction bases not matched to a gene: 9. This CDR3 spans 15 amino acids.